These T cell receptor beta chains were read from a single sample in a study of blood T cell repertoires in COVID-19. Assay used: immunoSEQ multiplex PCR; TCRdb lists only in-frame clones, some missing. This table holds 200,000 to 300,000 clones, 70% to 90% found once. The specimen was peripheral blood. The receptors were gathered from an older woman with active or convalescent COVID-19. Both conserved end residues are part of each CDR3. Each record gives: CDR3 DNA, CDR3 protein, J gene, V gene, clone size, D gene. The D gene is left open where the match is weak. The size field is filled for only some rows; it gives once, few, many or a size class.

CDR3nt: TGTGCCAGCAGCTTAGTGAGGAACACTGAAGCTTTCTTT
CDR3aa: CASSLVRNTEAFF
j_gene: TRBJ1-1
v_gene: TRBV11-3
abundance: NA
d_gene: NA

CDR3nt: TGTGCCAGCAGCTTGGCCGCCGGGACTACCGAGCAGTACTTC
CDR3aa: CASSLAAGTTEQYF
j_gene: TRBJ2-7
v_gene: TRBV5-4
abundance: NA
d_gene: TRBD2

CDR3nt: TGTGCCAGCAGTCCGCGAGAAAAACTGTTTTTT
CDR3aa: CASSPREKLFF
j_gene: TRBJ1-4
v_gene: TRBV6-5
abundance: NA
d_gene: NA

CDR3nt: TGTGCCAGCAGTTTTCCGGGACAGCAAGACTACACCTTC
CDR3aa: CASSFPGQQDYTF
j_gene: TRBJ1-2
v_gene: TRBV2
abundance: once
d_gene: TRBD1

CDR3nt: TGTGCCAGCAGCTGGAGACCTACAACTAATGAAAAACTGTTTTTT
CDR3aa: CASSWRPTTNEKLFF
j_gene: TRBJ1-4
v_gene: TRBV5-8
abundance: NA
d_gene: NA

CDR3nt: TGTGCCAGCAGTGTGGGGGAGACAGGGACTTTCTATGGCTACACCTTC
CDR3aa: CASSVGETGTFYGYTF
j_gene: TRBJ1-2
v_gene: TRBV6-1
abundance: NA
d_gene: TRBD1

CDR3nt: TGTGCCAGCAGCGCCGGGACAGTGACTGAAGCTTTCTTT
CDR3aa: CASSAGTVTEAFF
j_gene: TRBJ1-1
v_gene: TRBV7-2
abundance: NA
d_gene: TRBD1

CDR3nt: TGTGCCAGCAGCTTGTACCCGGGCTCTGGGGCCAACGTCCTGACTTTC
CDR3aa: CASSLYPGSGANVLTF
j_gene: TRBJ2-6
v_gene: TRBV5-5
abundance: NA
d_gene: NA

CDR3nt: TGTGCCAGCAGCTTAAGTTCCAGGGGGGCCTACGAGCAGTACTTC
CDR3aa: CASSLSSRGAYEQYF
j_gene: TRBJ2-7
v_gene: TRBV7-3
abundance: NA
d_gene: NA

CDR3nt: TGCGCCAGCAGCCACGAGTACAATGAGCAGTTCTTC
CDR3aa: CASSHEYNEQFF
j_gene: TRBJ2-1
v_gene: TRBV4-3
abundance: NA
d_gene: NA

CDR3nt: TGTGCCAGCAGCCAAGTCGGCCCAGCGGGAAACACCATATATTTT
CDR3aa: CASSQVGPAGNTIYF
j_gene: TRBJ1-3
v_gene: TRBV3-1/TRBV3-2
abundance: NA
d_gene: NA

CDR3nt: TGTGCCAGCTCACCAGCGTCGGGCCAAGAGACCCAGTACTTC
CDR3aa: CASSPASGQETQYF
j_gene: TRBJ2-5
v_gene: TRBV18
abundance: NA
d_gene: NA

CDR3nt: TGTGCCAGCAGCCCGTCCAATGAACAGGGGAACACTGAAGCTTTCTTT
CDR3aa: CASSPSNEQGNTEAFF
j_gene: TRBJ1-1
v_gene: TRBV3-1/TRBV3-2
abundance: once
d_gene: NA

CDR3nt: TGTGCCAGCAGCGCCGGACAGCACGGCTACACCTTC
CDR3aa: CASSAGQHGYTF
j_gene: TRBJ1-2
v_gene: TRBV7-2
abundance: few
d_gene: NA

CDR3nt: TGTGCCAGCAGCTTAGTAGTAGGCGGGAGGGGGGCCAATGAGCAGTTCTTC
CDR3aa: CASSLVVGGRGANEQFF
j_gene: TRBJ2-1
v_gene: TRBV11-3
abundance: NA
d_gene: TRBD2

CDR3nt: TGTGCCAGCCACGTGAGGGAAGCGTACACTGAAGCTTTCTTT
CDR3aa: CASHVREAYTEAFF
j_gene: TRBJ1-1
v_gene: TRBV6-5
abundance: NA
d_gene: NA

CDR3nt: TGTGCCTGGAGAATGGGCAGCCCTTTACTTAACTATGGCTACACCTTC
CDR3aa: CAWRMGSPLLNYGYTF
j_gene: TRBJ1-2
v_gene: TRBV30
abundance: NA
d_gene: NA

CDR3nt: TGTGCCATCGACAGCCCGGCCTTTTTTGGAGCTTTCTTT
CDR3aa: CAIDSPAFFGAFF
j_gene: TRBJ1-1
v_gene: TRBV12-3/TRBV12-4
abundance: NA
d_gene: NA

CDR3nt: TGTGCCAGCAGCTTAGCGGTGTGGGACAGCGATGGCTACACCTTC
CDR3aa: CASSLAVWDSDGYTF
j_gene: TRBJ1-2
v_gene: TRBV7-9
abundance: NA
d_gene: TRBD1

CDR3nt: TGTGCCAGCGCACGTTACAGGGCCGGTGGTGGGGAGCAGTACTTC
CDR3aa: CASARYRAGGGEQYF
j_gene: TRBJ2-7
v_gene: TRBV7-6
abundance: NA
d_gene: NA

CDR3nt: TGTGCCAGCAGCTTAGATTTAGACACTGAAGCTTTCTTT
CDR3aa: CASSLDLDTEAFF
j_gene: TRBJ1-1
v_gene: TRBV11-3
abundance: NA
d_gene: NA

CDR3nt: TGTGCCAGCAGCTCGGGACAGCTGAACACTGAAGCTTTCTTT
CDR3aa: CASSSGQLNTEAFF
j_gene: TRBJ1-1
v_gene: TRBV7-9
abundance: NA
d_gene: TRBD1

CDR3nt: TGCGCCAGCAGCTTGAATGACGGCACGGGGATTGAAAAACTGTTTTTT
CDR3aa: CASSLNDGTGIEKLFF
j_gene: TRBJ1-4
v_gene: TRBV5-1
abundance: once
d_gene: NA

CDR3nt: TGTGCCAGCAGTGCTCTAGCGGGGAGGACAGATACGCAGTATTTT
CDR3aa: CASSALAGRTDTQYF
j_gene: TRBJ2-3
v_gene: TRBV25-1
abundance: once
d_gene: TRBD2

CDR3nt: TGTGCCAGCAGCCCTGGGGACAGGGATTCCCATCAGCCCCAGCATTTT
CDR3aa: CASSPGDRDSHQPQHF
j_gene: TRBJ1-5
v_gene: TRBV14
abundance: NA
d_gene: TRBD1

CDR3nt: TGTGCCAGCAGCCCCGAGGGTCACACTGAAGCTTTCTTT
CDR3aa: CASSPEGHTEAFF
j_gene: TRBJ1-1
v_gene: TRBV9
abundance: few
d_gene: NA

CDR3nt: TGTGCCAGCCCCCAAGGGGCCAACGTCCTGACTTTC
CDR3aa: CASPQGANVLTF
j_gene: TRBJ2-6
v_gene: TRBV2
abundance: NA
d_gene: NA

CDR3nt: TGTGCCAGCTCACCTGTTCTAAGTTTGAGCGAGGATCATTCCACAGAAGCTTTCTTT
CDR3aa: CASSPVLSLSEDHSTEAFF
j_gene: TRBJ1-1
v_gene: TRBV18
abundance: NA
d_gene: NA

CDR3nt: TGTGCCAGCAGCCCGGGAGGAATGAGTGCAACTAATGAAAAACTGTTTTTT
CDR3aa: CASSPGGMSATNEKLFF
j_gene: TRBJ1-4
v_gene: TRBV5-4
abundance: NA
d_gene: NA

CDR3nt: TGTGCCAGCAGTGACGAGACAGGGAGGTCCGAGCAGTACTTC
CDR3aa: CASSDETGRSEQYF
j_gene: TRBJ2-7
v_gene: TRBV25-1
abundance: NA
d_gene: NA

CDR3nt: TGTGCCAGCTCACCTAATAGCAAAAACATTCAGTACTTC
CDR3aa: CASSPNSKNIQYF
j_gene: TRBJ2-4
v_gene: TRBV18
abundance: NA
d_gene: NA

CDR3nt: TGTGCCAGCAGCGCCCAGACATTCTCTAATCAGCCCCAGCATTTT
CDR3aa: CASSAQTFSNQPQHF
j_gene: TRBJ1-5
v_gene: TRBV7-2
abundance: few
d_gene: NA

CDR3nt: TGTGCCAGCAGCTTAGATCGGGGGACTAATGAAAAACTGTTTTTT
CDR3aa: CASSLDRGTNEKLFF
j_gene: TRBJ1-4
v_gene: TRBV11-2
abundance: NA
d_gene: NA

CDR3nt: TGTGCCAGCAGCCAGGCAGGTTCATACCTTAACTATGGCTACACCTTC
CDR3aa: CASSQAGSYLNYGYTF
j_gene: TRBJ1-2
v_gene: TRBV13
abundance: NA
d_gene: NA

CDR3nt: TGTGCCAGCAGCCAGGCTAGCGGAAGCTCCTACGAGCAGTACTTC
CDR3aa: CASSQASGSSYEQYF
j_gene: TRBJ2-7
v_gene: TRBV3-1/TRBV3-2
abundance: NA
d_gene: TRBD2

CDR3nt: TGTGCCAGCAGCTATGAGATATACACTGAAGCTTTCTTT
CDR3aa: CASSYEIYTEAFF
j_gene: TRBJ1-1
v_gene: TRBV7-2
abundance: few
d_gene: NA

CDR3nt: TGTGCCAGCAAACCACAGATAAATTACAATGAGCAGTTCTTC
CDR3aa: CASKPQINYNEQFF
j_gene: TRBJ2-1
v_gene: TRBV2
abundance: NA
d_gene: NA

CDR3nt: TGTGCCAGCAGCGCCGGGACAGCCCATGAAAAACTGTTTTTT
CDR3aa: CASSAGTAHEKLFF
j_gene: TRBJ1-4
v_gene: TRBV5-6
abundance: NA
d_gene: TRBD1

CDR3nt: TGTGCCAGCAGCCGACGCGGGCATTCGGTGGACACCATATATTTT
CDR3aa: CASSRRGHSVDTIYF
j_gene: TRBJ1-3
v_gene: TRBV14
abundance: NA
d_gene: NA

CDR3nt: TGTGCCACCTCGACAGGCGGTTGGGAGCAGTACTTC
CDR3aa: CATSTGGWEQYF
j_gene: TRBJ2-7
v_gene: TRBV19
abundance: NA
d_gene: NA

CDR3nt: TGTGCCAGCAGTCGTCCGGGGAACGGTCAGCCCCAGCATTTT
CDR3aa: CASSRPGNGQPQHF
j_gene: TRBJ1-5
v_gene: TRBV11-2
abundance: NA
d_gene: NA

CDR3nt: TGTGCCAGTAGCATGGCCAGGTGGGGCAGACCTAACACTGAAGCTTTCTTT
CDR3aa: CASSMARWGRPNTEAFF
j_gene: TRBJ1-1
v_gene: TRBV19
abundance: NA
d_gene: NA

CDR3nt: TGTGCCAGCAGAATAGAGGGTTCGCGAACTGGAAACACCATATATTTT
CDR3aa: CASRIEGSRTGNTIYF
j_gene: TRBJ1-3
v_gene: TRBV2
abundance: few
d_gene: NA

CDR3nt: TGTGCCACCAGTGGGCAGGGGGATCAGCCCCAGCATTTT
CDR3aa: CATSGQGDQPQHF
j_gene: TRBJ1-5
v_gene: TRBV24-1
abundance: NA
d_gene: TRBD1

CDR3nt: TGTGCCACCAGTGAGGGCGGGAGGGGTGCAGATACGCAGTATTTT
CDR3aa: CATSEGGRGADTQYF
j_gene: TRBJ2-3
v_gene: TRBV24-1
abundance: NA
d_gene: TRBD2

CDR3nt: TGTGCCAGCAGCTTAAGCCGGGGGGCGGAACAGCCCCAGCATTTT
CDR3aa: CASSLSRGAEQPQHF
j_gene: TRBJ1-5
v_gene: TRBV7-2
abundance: NA
d_gene: NA

CDR3nt: TGTGCCAGCAGCTTCCTCGGCGGTGAGACCTCCGAGCAGTACTTC
CDR3aa: CASSFLGGETSEQYF
j_gene: TRBJ2-7
v_gene: TRBV9
abundance: once
d_gene: NA

CDR3nt: TGTGCCACCAGTGATCCCCGCGGGGGACCGTCCTACAATGAGCAGTTCTTC
CDR3aa: CATSDPRGGPSYNEQFF
j_gene: TRBJ2-1
v_gene: TRBV24-1
abundance: once
d_gene: TRBD2

CDR3nt: TGTGCCAGCAGCGTAGTCGGGGTTGGAAGTAGCGGGGAGTACAATGAGCAGTTCTTC
CDR3aa: CASSVVGVGSSGEYNEQFF
j_gene: TRBJ2-1
v_gene: TRBV9
abundance: NA
d_gene: TRBD2

CDR3nt: TGTGCCAGTAGTCTGGGAGTGAACACTGAAGCTTTCTTT
CDR3aa: CASSLGVNTEAFF
j_gene: TRBJ1-1
v_gene: TRBV19
abundance: NA
d_gene: NA

CDR3nt: TGCGCCAGCAGTCAGGGGATCTCTGGGGCCAACGTCCTGACTTTC
CDR3aa: CASSQGISGANVLTF
j_gene: TRBJ2-6
v_gene: TRBV4-3
abundance: NA
d_gene: NA